The rows below give T cell receptor beta chains drawn from one sample of a study of blood T cells in healthy people across ages. TCRdb independently ran MiXCR on the 5' RACE reads; one entry per CDR3 protein. The table includes about 580,000 distinct CDR3 sequences, roughly 48% detected once. Sequencing was carried out using blood. The receptors here all came from a man older than 75 in good health. Both conserved end residues are part of each CDR3. D genes are given only for firm matches. The size entry is marked missing in some rows and otherwise reads once, few, many or a size class.

J | length | V | D | size | CDR3 | DNA
TRBJ2-3 | 14 | TRBV20-1 | - | once | CSANRDAEGDTQYF | TGCAGTGCTAACCGGGACGCGGAAGGAGATACGCAGTATTTT
TRBJ1-2 | 14 | TRBV29-1 | - | - | CSVEDLGTGYGYTF | TGCAGCGTTGAAGATCTAGGGACGGGATATGGCTACACCTTC
TRBJ2-1 | 14 | TRBV7-9 | TRBD1 | few | CASSLAGQGREQFF | TGTGCCAGCAGCTTAGCTGGACAGGGGAGGGAGCAGTTCTTC
TRBJ1-2 | 13 | TRBV20-1 | - | - | CSARARTQYGYTF | TGCAGTGCTAGAGCCAGGACGCAATATGGCTACACCTTC
TRBJ2-6 | 15 | TRBV5-1 | - | - | CASNNLLSGANVLTF | TGCGCCAGCAACAACCTACTATCTGGGGCCAACGTCCTGACTTTC
TRBJ1-4 | 13 | TRBV7-9 | - | - | CASSLINAEKLFF | TGTGCCAGCAGCTTAATCAACGCTGAAAAACTGTTTTTT
TRBJ2-7 | 15 | TRBV27 | - | - | CASSPEGSRSYEQYF | TGTGCCAGCAGTCCGGAAGGAAGCCGGTCCTACGAGCAGTACTTC
TRBJ2-7 | 13 | TRBV20-1 | - | few | CSARDYRRGKQYF | TGCAGTGCTAGAGATTACAGGAGGGGGAAGCAGTACTTC
TRBJ2-7 | 15 | TRBV7-2 | - | once | CASSLSPGGDNEQYF | TGTGCCAGCAGCTTATCCCCAGGGGGGGACAATGAGCAGTACTTC
TRBJ1-4 | 14 | TRBV20-1 | - | - | CSAPPTGANEKLFF | TGCAGTGCTCCGCCGACAGGCGCTAATGAAAAACTGTTTTTT
TRBJ2-3 | 15 | TRBV20-1 | TRBD2 | - | CSARDRTSVADTQYF | TGCAGTGCTAGAGATAGAACTAGCGTAGCAGATACGCAGTATTTT
TRBJ2-7 | 15 | TRBV20-1 | TRBD1 | - | CSARELTGGSYEQYF | TGCAGTGCTAGAGAGCTAACAGGGGGCTCTTACGAGCAGTACTTC
TRBJ1-6 | 14 | TRBV9 | TRBD1 | - | CASSVGTGESPLHF | TGTGCCAGCAGCGTTGGGACAGGGGAATCACCCCTCCACTTT
TRBJ1-1 | 14 | TRBV10-3 | - | - | CAISESRVNTEAFF | TGTGCCATCAGTGAGTCGAGGGTCAACACTGAAGCTTTCTTT
TRBJ1-2 | 15 | TRBV13 | TRBD1 | - | CASSLGRTGSYGYTF | TGTGCCAGCAGCTTAGGGCGGACAGGGAGCTATGGCTACACCTTC
TRBJ2-3 | 16 | TRBV6-4 | TRBD2 | - | CASSDVLAGGTDTQYF | TGTGCCAGCAGTGACGTGCTAGCGGGAGGCACAGATACGCAGTATTTT
TRBJ1-1 | 14 | TRBV6-2/TRBV6-3 | - | - | CASSHISPETEAFF | TGTGCCAGCAGTCATATTTCCCCGGAGACTGAAGCTTTCTTT
TRBJ2-1 | 16 | TRBV20-1 | - | - | CSARDLKGRVDNEQFF | TGCAGTGCTAGAGATTTAAAGGGCAGGGTTGACAATGAGCAGTTCTTC
TRBJ1-1 | 15 | TRBV7-9 | - | - | CASSFLSQPDTGAFF | TGTGCCAGCAGCTTTCTGTCCCAGCCGGACACTGGAGCTTTCTTT
TRBJ2-4 | 16 | TRBV20-1 | TRBD2 | few | CSAREYGTSGRNIQYF | TGCAGTGCTAGAGAATACGGGACTAGCGGGAGAAACATTCAGTACTTC
TRBJ1-1 | 16 | TRBV7-9 | - | once | CASSLAGGSLNTEAFF | TGTGCCAGCAGCTTAGCTGGCGGCAGTTTGAACACTGAAGCTTTCTTT
TRBJ2-7 | 15 | TRBV7-2 | - | - | CASSLEPGASYEQYF | TGTGCCAGCAGCTTAGAGCCGGGAGCCTCCTACGAGCAGTACTTC
TRBJ1-2 | 15 | TRBV7-2 | - | - | CASSPTRGPNYGYTF | TGTGCCAGCAGCCCCACCCGAGGCCCTAACTATGGCTACACCTTC
TRBJ1-1 | 13 | TRBV7-3 | - | - | CARQATANTEAFF | TGTGCCCGCCAAGCTACAGCGAACACTGAAGCTTTCTTT
TRBJ2-3 | 12 | TRBV20-1 | - | - | CSAGKGADTQYF | TGCAGTGCTGGGAAAGGGGCAGATACGCAGTATTTT
TRBJ2-1 | 19 | TRBV9 | TRBD2 | few | CASSDAPEVSGGQYNEQFF | TGTGCCAGCAGCGACGCTCCCGAGGTGTCGGGAGGTCAGTACAATGAGCAGTTCTTC
TRBJ1-1 | 14 | TRBV7-8 | - | - | CASSLALDSSEAFF | TGTGCCAGCAGCTTAGCCCTCGACAGTTCGGAAGCTTTCTTT
TRBJ1-2 | 11 | TRBV6-6 | - | many | CASSPGGGYTF | TGTGCCAGCAGTCCCGGGGGTGGCTACACCTTC
TRBJ2-3 | 16 | TRBV7-2 | TRBD2 | - | CASSPGGRGGTDTQYF | TGTGCCAGCAGCCCCGGTGGGCGGGGGGGCACAGATACGCAGTATTTT
TRBJ2-7 | 15 | TRBV21-1 | - | - | CASSKDVGILYEQYF | TGTGCCAGCAGCAAAGACGTAGGGATCCTCTACGAGCAGTACTTC
TRBJ2-7 | 14 | TRBV6-5 | TRBD1 | many | CAVGTGEVPNEQYF | TGTGCCGTGGGGACAGGGGAGGTTCCTAACGAGCAGTACTTC
TRBJ2-5 | 14 | TRBV5-1 | TRBD1 | few | CASSIYRGKETQYF | TGCGCCAGCAGCATTTACAGGGGAAAAGAGACCCAGTACTTC
TRBJ1-5 | 13 | TRBV20-1 | - | - | CSATGHGNQPQHF | TGCAGTGCCACCGGACACGGCAATCAGCCCCAGCATTTT
TRBJ2-3 | 14 | TRBV7-2 | - | - | CATYPHGAADTQYF | TGTGCCACCTATCCTCATGGGGCAGCAGATACGCAGTATTTT
TRBJ2-7 | 15 | TRBV7-2 | - | few | CASSLGGIASYEQYF | TGTGCCAGCAGCTTAGGGGGAATAGCCTCCTACGAGCAGTACTTC
TRBJ2-7 | 15 | TRBV6-1 | - | few | CASRIRDQSSYEQYF | TGTGCCAGCAGAATCCGGGACCAGAGCTCCTACGAGCAGTACTTC
TRBJ2-7 | 14 | TRBV7-9 | - | few | CASSLEAPSYEQYF | TGTGCCAGCAGCTTGGAAGCTCCATCCTACGAGCAGTACTTC
TRBJ2-7 | 14 | TRBV29-1 | TRBD1 | once | CSVDPGTGAYEQYF | TGCAGCGTTGATCCCGGGACAGGGGCCTACGAGCAGTACTTC
TRBJ2-3 | 14 | TRBV7-3 | TRBD1 | - | CASSKQGSTDTQYF | TGTGCCAGCAGCAAACAGGGGAGCACAGATACGCAGTATTTT
TRBJ2-6 | 19 | TRBV7-9 | TRBD1 | - | CASNFGLGQSSSGANVLTF | TGTGCCAGCAACTTTGGGCTGGGACAGAGCTCCTCTGGGGCCAACGTCCTGACTTTC
TRBJ2-3 | 17 | TRBV28 | - | - | CASSLWGSGALTDTQYF | TGTGCCAGCAGTTTATGGGGATCTGGGGCACTCACAGATACGCAGTATTTT
TRBJ2-1 | 12 | TRBV11-2 | TRBD2 | - | CASSWGLVGQFF | TGTGCCAGCAGCTGGGGACTAGTAGGTCAGTTCTTC
TRBJ2-3 | 17 | TRBV12-5 | - | - | CASGSPLSSLSTDTQYF | TGTGCTAGTGGTTCACCCCTCTCATCGCTAAGCACAGATACGCAGTATTTT
TRBJ1-3 | 17 | TRBV10-3 | - | - | CAITEGIGRQVRNTIYF | TGTGCCATCACGGAGGGCATTGGCCGACAGGTTCGAAACACCATATATTTT
TRBJ1-1 | 17 | TRBV27 | TRBD1 | - | CASSTRPGTGGGTEAFF | TGTGCCAGCAGTACTCGACCCGGGACAGGGGGGGGCACTGAAGCTTTCTTT
TRBJ1-5 | 15 | TRBV20-1 | TRBD1 | - | CSAPLQTGTGQPQHF | TGCAGTGCTCCTCTCCAGACAGGGACCGGTCAGCCCCAGCATTTT
TRBJ2-5 | 16 | TRBV20-1 | TRBD1 | few | CSARKTGTGFQETQYF | TGCAGTGCTAGAAAAACCGGGACAGGCTTCCAAGAGACCCAGTACTTC
TRBJ2-7 | 13 | TRBV4-1 | - | few | CASSFREIDEQYF | TGCGCCAGCAGCTTCCGGGAAATTGACGAGCAGTACTTC
TRBJ2-1 | 16 | TRBV6-6 | TRBD2 | - | CASSSRLAGSYNEQFF | TGTGCCAGCAGTTCCCGCCTAGCGGGGTCCTACAATGAGCAGTTCTTC
TRBJ1-2 | 15 | TRBV10-3 | TRBD1 | few | CAISGTGGANYGYTF | TGTGCCATCAGTGGGACAGGGGGAGCTAACTATGGCTACACCTTC
TRBJ2-1 | 14 | TRBV28 | - | - | CASSTLNPYNEQFF | TGTGCCAGCAGTACCTTGAATCCCTACAATGAGCAGTTCTTC
TRBJ2-5 | 13 | TRBV10-3 | - | - | CAISERSGETQYF | TGTGCCATCAGTGAGCGGAGCGGGGAGACCCAGTACTTC
TRBJ2-7 | 16 | TRBV27 | - | - | CASRLPVGRGIYEQYF | TGTGCCAGCAGACTGCCCGTGGGCAGGGGAATCTACGAGCAGTACTTC
TRBJ2-1 | 15 | TRBV29-1 | - | few | CSVASGTGSYNEQFF | TGCAGCGTTGCATCCGGGACCGGGTCCTACAATGAGCAGTTCTTC
TRBJ2-5 | 11 | TRBV20-1 | - | - | CSAPTGREQYF | TGCAGTGCCCCGACAGGGCGGGAGCAGTACTTC
TRBJ1-4 | 17 | TRBV5-1 | - | - | CASRRTPGAATNEKLFF | TGCGCCAGCAGAAGGACTCCAGGCGCGGCAACTAATGAAAAACTGTTTTTT
TRBJ2-7 | 13 | TRBV7-8 | - | many | CASTPGRDNEQYF | TGTGCCAGCACCCCGGGGCGGGATAACGAGCAGTACTTC
TRBJ2-1 | 17 | TRBV27 | - | few | CASSLWVGRSSYNEQFF | TGTGCCAGCAGTTTATGGGTCGGGAGAAGCTCCTACAATGAGCAGTTCTTC
TRBJ2-1 | 15 | TRBV18 | TRBD1 | few | CASSPLDRGFNEQFF | TGTGCCAGCTCACCCTTGGACAGGGGGTTCAATGAGCAGTTCTTC
TRBJ1-1 | 16 | TRBV7-9 | TRBD1 | once | CASSERDRGLGAEAFF | TGTGCCAGCAGCGAAAGGGACAGGGGGTTAGGCGCTGAAGCTTTCTTT